This is a list of T cell receptor beta chains from one sample in a study of OX40 agonist ivuxolimab in advanced cancers. TCRdb's copy holds only in-frame clones and misses some; the assay was immunoSEQ multiplex PCR. Among roughly 34,000 clones listed, roughly 80% were seen once. This specimen consisted of CD4+ or CD8+ T cells sorted from blood, obtained in a trial of the OX40 agonist ivuxolimab. The receptors stem from an adult with an advanced solid tumor such as melanoma, head and neck, liver or kidney cancer. Each CDR3 is given with its conserved first and last residue. The D gene is left open where the match is weak. Rows give clone size only sometimes, using once, few, many, or a class for an expanded clone.

j_call | clone_size | d_call | v_call | cdr3_nt | cdr3_aa
TRBJ2-7 | . | . | TRBV7-2 | TGTGCCAGCAGCTTCTTTTCGGGGGCCCCCTACGAGCAGTACTTC | CASSFFSGAPYEQYF
TRBJ2-1 | . | TRBD2 | TRBV6-1 | TGTGCCAGCAGGGCCCTCGGGGGGATCGATGAGCAGTTCTTC | CASRALGGIDEQFF
TRBJ2-4 | few | . | TRBV28 | TGTGCCAGCAGTTCCCCGAGTTGGGGTGCCAAAAACATTCAGTACTTC | CASSSPSWGAKNIQYF
TRBJ2-5 | . | TRBD2 | TRBV9 | TGTGCCAGCAGCGTTGGCGGGGGGGCTAGCGAGACCCAGTACTTC | CASSVGGGASETQYF
TRBJ2-3 | once | . | TRBV29-1 | TGCAGCGGAGGACACTCCAGCACAGATACGCAGTATTTT | CSGGHSSTDTQYF
TRBJ2-2 | few | TRBD1 | TRBV9 | TGTGCCAGCAGCCTTCGGACAGGGAACACCGGGGAGCTGTTTTTT | CASSLRTGNTGELFF
TRBJ1-2 | . | TRBD1 | TRBV10-3 | TGTGCCATCACTACGGACAGGGGCTATGGCTACACCTTC | CAITTDRGYGYTF
TRBJ2-7 | once | TRBD1 | TRBV27 | TGTGCCAGCAGTTTAACGGGACAGGGGACCTACGAGCAGTACTTC | CASSLTGQGTYEQYF
TRBJ1-4 | once | . | TRBV4-3 | TGCGCCAGCAGCCAAACGGTCTTAGGCAATGAAAAACTGTTTTTT | CASSQTVLGNEKLFF
TRBJ2-1 | few | . | TRBV4-3 | TGCGCCAGCAGCCAAGATCGGTCAGGGTTTTACAATGAGCAGTTCTTC | CASSQDRSGFYNEQFF
TRBJ2-7 | few | TRBD1 | TRBV7-9 | TGTGCCAGCAGCTCTTACAGGGGCGAGCAGTACTTC | CASSSYRGEQYF